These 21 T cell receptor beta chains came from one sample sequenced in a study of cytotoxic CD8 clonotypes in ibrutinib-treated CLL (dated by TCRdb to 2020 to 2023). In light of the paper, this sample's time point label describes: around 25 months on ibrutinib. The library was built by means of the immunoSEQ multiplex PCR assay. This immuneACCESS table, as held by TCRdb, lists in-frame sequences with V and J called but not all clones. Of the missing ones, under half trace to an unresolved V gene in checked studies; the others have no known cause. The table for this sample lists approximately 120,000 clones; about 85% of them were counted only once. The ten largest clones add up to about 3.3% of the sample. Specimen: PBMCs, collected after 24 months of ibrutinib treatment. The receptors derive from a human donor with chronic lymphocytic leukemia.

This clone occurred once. The CDR3 region has the DNA TGTGCCAGCAGCTCCTTGGAGGAACCGCCCTACAATGAGCAGTTCTTC. Amino acids: CASSSLEEPPYNEQFF. The chain carries TRBV5-4 and TRBJ2-1; maybe TRBD2 (5 bases). With 3 bases removed from V and 2 bases from J, the gap between germline ends came to 15 bases. This CDR3 has 16 residues. Germline V gene data show CDR1 as SGHNT and CDR2 as YYREEE (reference sequence).

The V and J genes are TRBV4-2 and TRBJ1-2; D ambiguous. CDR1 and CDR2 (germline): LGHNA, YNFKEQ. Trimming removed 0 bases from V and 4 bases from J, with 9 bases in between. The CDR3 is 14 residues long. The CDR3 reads CASSQESHLYGYTF. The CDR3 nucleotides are TGTGCCAGCAGCCAAGAATCCCATCTCTATGGCTACACCTTC.

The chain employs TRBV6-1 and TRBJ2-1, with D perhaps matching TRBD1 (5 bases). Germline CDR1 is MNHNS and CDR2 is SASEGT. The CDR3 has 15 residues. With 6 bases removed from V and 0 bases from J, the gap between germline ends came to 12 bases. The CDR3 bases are TGTGCCAGCAGAGCACAGGACACCTCCTACAATGAGCAGTTCTTC. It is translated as CASRAQDTSYNEQFF.

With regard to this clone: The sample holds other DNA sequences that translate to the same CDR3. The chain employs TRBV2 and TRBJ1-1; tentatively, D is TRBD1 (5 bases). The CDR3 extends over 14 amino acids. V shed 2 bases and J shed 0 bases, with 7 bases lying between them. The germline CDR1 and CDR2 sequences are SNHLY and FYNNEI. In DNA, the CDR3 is TGTGCCAGCAGTGAAAGGGGCATGAACACTGAAGCTTTCTTT. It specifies CASSERGMNTEAFF.

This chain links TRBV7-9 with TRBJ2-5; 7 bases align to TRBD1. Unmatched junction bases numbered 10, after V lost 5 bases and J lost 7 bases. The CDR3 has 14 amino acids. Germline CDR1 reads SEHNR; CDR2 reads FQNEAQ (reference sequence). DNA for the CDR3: TGTGCCAGCAGCAGGGACAGCGCCCGTGGGACCCAGTACTTC. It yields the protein CASSRDSARGTQYF.

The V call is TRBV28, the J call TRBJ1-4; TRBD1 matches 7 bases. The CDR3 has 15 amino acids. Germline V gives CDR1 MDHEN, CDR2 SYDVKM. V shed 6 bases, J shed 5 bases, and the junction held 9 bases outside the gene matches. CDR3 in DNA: TGTGCCAGCAGCAAACGACAGGGCGGAAATGAAAAACTGTTTTTT. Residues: CASSKRQGGNEKLFF.

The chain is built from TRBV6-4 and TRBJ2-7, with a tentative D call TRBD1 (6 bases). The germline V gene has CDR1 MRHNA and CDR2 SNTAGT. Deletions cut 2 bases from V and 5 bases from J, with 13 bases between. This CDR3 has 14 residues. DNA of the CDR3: TGTGCCAGCAGTGACGAGGCAGGGGTGGACGAGCAGTACTTC. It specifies CASSDEAGVDEQYF.

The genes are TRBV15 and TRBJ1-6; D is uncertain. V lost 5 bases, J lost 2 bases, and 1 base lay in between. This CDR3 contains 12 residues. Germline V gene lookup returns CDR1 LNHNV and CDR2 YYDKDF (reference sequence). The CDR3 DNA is TGTGCCACCAGCCCCTATAATTCACCCCTCCACTTT. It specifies CATSPYNSPLHF.

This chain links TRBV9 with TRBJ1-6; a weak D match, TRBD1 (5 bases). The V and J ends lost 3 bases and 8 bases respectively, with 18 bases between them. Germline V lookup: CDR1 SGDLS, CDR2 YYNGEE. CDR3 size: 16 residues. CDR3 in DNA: TGTGCCAGCAGCGCCGGAGGGGTCGGCGTTGATTCACCCCTCCACTTT. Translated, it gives CASSAGGVGVDSPLHF.

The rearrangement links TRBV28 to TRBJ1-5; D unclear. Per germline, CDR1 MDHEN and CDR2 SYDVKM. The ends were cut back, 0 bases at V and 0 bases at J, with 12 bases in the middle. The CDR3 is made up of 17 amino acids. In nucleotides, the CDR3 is TGTGCCAGCAGTTTATGGGGTCAGACGAATAGCAATCAGCCCCAGCATTTT. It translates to CASSLWGQTNSNQPQHF.

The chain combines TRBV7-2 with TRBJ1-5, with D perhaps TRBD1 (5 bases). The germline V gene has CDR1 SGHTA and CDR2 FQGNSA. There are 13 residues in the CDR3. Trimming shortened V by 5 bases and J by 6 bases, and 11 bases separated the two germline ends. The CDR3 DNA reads TGTGCCAGCAGCATAGGGGTTGCTCAGCCCCAGCATTTT. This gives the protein CASSIGVAQPQHF.

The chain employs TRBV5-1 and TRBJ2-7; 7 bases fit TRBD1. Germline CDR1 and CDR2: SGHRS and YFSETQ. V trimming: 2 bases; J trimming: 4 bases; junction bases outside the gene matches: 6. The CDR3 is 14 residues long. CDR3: CASSFDPGQYEQYF. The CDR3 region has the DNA TGCGCCAGCAGCTTCGACCCGGGACAGTACGAGCAGTACTTC.

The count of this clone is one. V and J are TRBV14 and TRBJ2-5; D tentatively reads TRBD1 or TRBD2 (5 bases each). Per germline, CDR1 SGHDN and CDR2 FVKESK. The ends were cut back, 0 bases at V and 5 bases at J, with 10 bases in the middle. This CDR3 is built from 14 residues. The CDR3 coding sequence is TGTGCCAGCAGCCAAGATACGGGGACGGAGACCCAGTACTTC. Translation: CASSQDTGTETQYF.

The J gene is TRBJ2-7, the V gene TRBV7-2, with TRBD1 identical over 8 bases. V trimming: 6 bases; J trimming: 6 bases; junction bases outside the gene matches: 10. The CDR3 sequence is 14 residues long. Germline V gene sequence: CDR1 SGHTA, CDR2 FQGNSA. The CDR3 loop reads CASRVDRGVAEQYF. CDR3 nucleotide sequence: TGTGCCAGCAGAGTAGACAGGGGTGTCGCCGAGCAGTACTTC.

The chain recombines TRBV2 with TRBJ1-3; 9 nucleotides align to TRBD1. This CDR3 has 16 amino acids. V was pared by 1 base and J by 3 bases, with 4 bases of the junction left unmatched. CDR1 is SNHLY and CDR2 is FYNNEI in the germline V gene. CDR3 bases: TGTGCCAGCAGTGAAGGGGACAGGGTAGTTGGAAACACCATATATTTT. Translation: CASSEGDRVVGNTIYF.

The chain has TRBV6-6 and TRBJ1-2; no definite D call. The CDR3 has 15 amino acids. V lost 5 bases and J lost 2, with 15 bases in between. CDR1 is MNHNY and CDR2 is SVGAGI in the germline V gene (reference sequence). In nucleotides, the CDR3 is TGTGCCAGCAGTCTTCGACAAGTGCCAAACTATGGCTACACCTTC. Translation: CASSLRQVPNYGYTF.

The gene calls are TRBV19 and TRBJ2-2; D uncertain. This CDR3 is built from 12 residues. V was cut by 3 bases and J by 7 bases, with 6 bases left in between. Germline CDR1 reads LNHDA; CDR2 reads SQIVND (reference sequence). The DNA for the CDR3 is TGTGCCAGTAGTATGATCATCGGGGAGCTGTTTTTT. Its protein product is CASSMIIGELFF. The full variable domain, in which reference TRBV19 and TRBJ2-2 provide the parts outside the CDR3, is DGGITQSPKYLFRKEGQNVTLSCEQNLNHDAMYWYRQDPGQGLRLIYYSQIVNDFQKGDIAEGYSVSREKKESFPLTVTSAQKNPTAFYLCASSMIIGELFFGEGSRLTVL.

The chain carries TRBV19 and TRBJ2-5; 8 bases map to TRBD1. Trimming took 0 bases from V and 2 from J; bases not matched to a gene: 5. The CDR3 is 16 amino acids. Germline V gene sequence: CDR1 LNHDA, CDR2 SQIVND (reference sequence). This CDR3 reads CASSIDGTGSQETQYF. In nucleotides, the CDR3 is TGTGCCAGTAGTATAGATGGGACAGGATCTCAAGAGACCCAGTACTTC.

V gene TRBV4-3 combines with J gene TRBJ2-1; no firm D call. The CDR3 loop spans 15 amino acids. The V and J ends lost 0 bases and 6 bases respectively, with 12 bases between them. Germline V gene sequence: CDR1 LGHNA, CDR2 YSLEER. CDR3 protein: CASSQDGNRLNEQFF. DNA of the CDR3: TGCGCCAGCAGCCAAGATGGAAACAGACTCAATGAGCAGTTCTTC.

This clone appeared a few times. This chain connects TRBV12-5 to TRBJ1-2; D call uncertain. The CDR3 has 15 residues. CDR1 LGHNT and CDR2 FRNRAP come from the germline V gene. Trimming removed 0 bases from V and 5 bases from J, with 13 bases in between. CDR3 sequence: CASGLVPVGGYGYTF. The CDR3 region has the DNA TGTGCTAGTGGTTTGGTACCTGTCGGAGGTTATGGCTACACCTTC.

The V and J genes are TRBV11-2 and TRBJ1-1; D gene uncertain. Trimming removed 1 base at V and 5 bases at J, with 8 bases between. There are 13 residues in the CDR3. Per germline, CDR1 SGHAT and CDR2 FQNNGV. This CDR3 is CASSLALGTEAFF. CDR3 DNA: TGTGCCAGCAGCTTAGCCTTGGGGACTGAAGCTTTCTTT.